These T cell receptor beta chains were read from a single sample in a study of T cell responses to AZD1222 COVID-19 vaccine. TCRdb keeps only in-frame clones here, not all; method: immunoSEQ multiplex PCR. The sample has approximately 190,000 clones, 85% to 95% seen once; the top ten hold 1%. The specimen was peripheral blood, collected 28 days after the second AZD1222 dose. These receptors were taken from an adult who received the AZD1222 COVID-19 vaccine. CDR3s include the opening cysteine and the closing phenylalanine or tryptophan. D genes are given only for firm matches. Size is stated for part of the rows, as once, few or many counts, or as a class when the clone is expanded.

J gene,V gene,clone size,D gene,CDR3 protein,CDR3 DNA
TRBJ1-6,TRBV6-5,.,.,CASSSGAHYNSPLHF,TGTGCCAGCAGTTCGGGGGCACACTATAATTCACCCCTCCACTTT
TRBJ2-5,TRBV25-1,once,.,CASSDPGFRSETQYF,TGTGCCAGCAGTGATCCAGGGTTTCGGTCGGAGACCCAGTACTTC
TRBJ1-1,TRBV5-5,.,.,CASSLEQMNTEAFF,TGTGCCAGCAGCTTGGAGCAGATGAACACTGAAGCTTTCTTT
TRBJ1-1,TRBV7-6,.,TRBD1,CASSATIGQGYRNTEAFF,TGTGCCAGCAGCGCAACAATAGGACAGGGATACCGGAACACTGAAGCTTTCTTT
TRBJ1-2,TRBV5-6,.,TRBD1,CASSGGQGRYGYTF,TGTGCCAGCAGCGGTGGACAGGGCCGCTATGGCTACACCTTC
TRBJ2-5,TRBV6-2/TRBV6-3,.,.,CASSYGTAWGTQYF,TGTGCCAGCAGTTACGGGACGGCGTGGGGGACCCAGTACTTC
TRBJ2-1,TRBV5-1,once,.,CASSPAGSTYNEQFF,TGCGCCAGCAGTCCGGCGGGGAGCACCTACAATGAGCAGTTCTTC
TRBJ2-3,TRBV3-1/TRBV3-2,.,TRBD1,CASSQPRTGGPTDTQYF,TGTGCCAGCAGCCAACCAAGGACAGGGGGACCCACAGATACGCAGTATTTT
TRBJ2-2,TRBV7-6,.,TRBD1,CASSLGSGGGGELFF,TGTGCCAGCAGCTTAGGATCAGGGGGCGGCGGGGAGCTGTTTTTT
TRBJ2-3,TRBV3-1/TRBV3-2,.,.,CASSQDGTKDTQYF,TGTGCCAGCAGCCAAGATGGGACGAAAGATACGCAGTATTTT
TRBJ2-7,TRBV5-5,.,TRBD1,CASSPLGQGIYEQYF,TGTGCCAGCAGCCCGCTGGGACAGGGTATCTACGAGCAGTACTTC
TRBJ2-5,TRBV5-4,.,.,CASSLQETQYF,TGTGCCAGCAGCCTACAAGAGACCCAGTACTTC
TRBJ1-4,TRBV7-2,.,.,CASSQGDRVDNEKLFF,TGTGCCAGCAGCCAAGGGGACCGTGTTGATAATGAAAAACTGTTTTTT
TRBJ1-1,TRBV12-3/TRBV12-4,.,.,CASETKRSTEAFF,TGTGCCAGCGAAACGAAGAGGAGTACTGAAGCTTTCTTT
TRBJ1-1,TRBV7-3,.,.,CASSPAGGGEAFF,TGTGCCAGCAGCCCCGCCGGGGGGGGAGAAGCTTTCTTT
TRBJ2-1,TRBV4-1,.,.,CGPGTRGAIYNEQFF,TGCGGCCCTGGGACCCGGGGGGCCATATACAATGAGCAGTTCTTC
TRBJ2-1,TRBV11-1,once,.,CASGKGDSYNEQFF,TGTGCCAGCGGAAAGGGGGACTCCTACAATGAGCAGTTCTTC
TRBJ1-4,TRBV11-2,.,TRBD1,CASERGQGGEKLFF,TGTGCCAGCGAGAGGGGACAGGGCGGAGAAAAACTGTTTTTT
TRBJ2-3,TRBV3-1/TRBV3-2,.,.,CASSQGVPDTQYF,TGTGCCAGCAGCCAAGGGGTCCCCGATACGCAGTATTTT
TRBJ2-7,TRBV6-5,once,TRBD1,CAIQGATYEQYF,TGTGCCATTCAGGGGGCAACCTACGAGCAGTACTTC
TRBJ1-1,TRBV2,.,.,CATAGIEAFF,TGTGCCACCGCAGGGATTGAAGCTTTCTTT
TRBJ1-5,TRBV27,.,.,CASWTPGSNQPQHF,TGTGCCAGCTGGACGCCAGGGAGTAATCAGCCCCAGCATTTT
TRBJ1-2,TRBV24-1,.,TRBD1,CATSDPGTEYGYTF,TGTGCCACCAGTGACCCCGGGACAGAATATGGCTACACCTTC
TRBJ1-6,TRBV3-1/TRBV3-2,.,TRBD1,CASSPLGSTGGSPLHF,TGTGCCAGCAGCCCGTTGGGTTCGACAGGGGGTTCACCCCTCCACTTT
TRBJ1-1,TRBV4-3,.,TRBD1,CASSQEWRQGGTEAFF,TGCGCCAGCAGCCAAGAATGGAGACAGGGGGGCACTGAAGCTTTCTTT
TRBJ2-7,TRBV30,.,TRBD2,CAWQGGGFRDEQYF,TGTGCCTGGCAGGGCGGGGGGTTTCGTGATGAGCAGTACTTC
TRBJ2-7,TRBV2,.,.,CASRPTGYEQYF,TGTGCCAGCAGACCAACAGGATACGAGCAGTACTTC
TRBJ1-1,TRBV5-4,.,TRBD1,CASTPTRQGVNTEAFF,TGTGCCAGCACCCCTACTCGACAGGGAGTGAACACTGAAGCTTTCTTT